These T cell receptor beta chains were read from a single sample in a study of blood T cell repertoires in COVID-19. TCRdb's table, derived via immunoSEQ multiplex PCR, lists solely in-frame clones and lacks some. The sample consists of 150,000 to 200,000 clones, 86% of them appearing once. The sequenced sample consisted of peripheral blood. Receptors originate from a man between 18 and 29 years old with acute or convalescent COVID-19. The CDR3 runs from the conserved cysteine through the conserved F or W. A D gene is named only where the DNA matches it firmly.

V gene	D gene	J gene	CDR3 protein
TRBV10-2	TRBD1	TRBJ2-7	CASSGPGGGEQYF
TRBV19	.	TRBJ2-3	CASQTGDTQYF
TRBV2	TRBD1	TRBJ2-1	CASRDQGAMNEQFF
TRBV30	TRBD2	TRBJ2-4	CATRSSGGAGNIQYF
TRBV3-1/TRBV3-2	.	TRBJ2-2	CASRQGTGELFF
TRBV19	TRBD1	TRBJ1-5	CASSHQGAGQPQHF
TRBV5-6	TRBD1	TRBJ1-5	CASSARDRGRGPQHF
TRBV4-2	TRBD2	TRBJ2-3	CASSGRGGPTDTQYF
TRBV7-8	TRBD1	TRBJ1-2	CASSVQGARNYGYTF
TRBV4-2	.	TRBJ1-2	CASSQDPGGDLNYGYTF
TRBV5-1	.	TRBJ2-2	CASRYRQENTGELFF
TRBV10-2	TRBD1	TRBJ2-7	CASRAGGFYEQYF
TRBV6-5	.	TRBJ2-7	CASSVNSYEQYF
TRBV6-1	.	TRBJ1-2	CASSERGPNYGYTF
TRBV28	.	TRBJ1-2	CASTPTQDNYGYTF
TRBV19	.	TRBJ1-5	CATTGTNQPQHF
TRBV5-4	.	TRBJ2-2	CASSFGQRNTGELFF
TRBV28	TRBD2	TRBJ2-5	CASSLTSGGQETQYF
TRBV6-5	.	TRBJ1-1	CASSFLNRNEAFF
TRBV9	TRBD2	TRBJ2-1	CASSLAGGLSDEQFF